What follows are 11 T cell receptor beta chains derived from one specimen sequenced in a study of technical replicates of blood from a few donors. The method was immunoSEQ multiplex PCR; TCRdb's version includes in-frame clones alone and lacks a portion of them. The profile covers tens of thousands of clones, with 85% to 95% appearing a single time and more than 0.2% taken by the ten largest. Input material: T cells isolated from PBMCs. The receptors here all came from a human donor in good health.

V is TRBV29-1 and J is TRBJ2-3, with 8 positions matching TRBD1. After removal of 7 bases from V and 2 bases from J, the junction contained 8 bases not matched to a gene. This CDR3 contains 14 residues. Germline V gene data show CDR1 as SQVTM and CDR2 as ANQGSEA. CDR3 sequence: CSGKGQVITDTQYF. CDR3 nucleotide sequence: TGCAGCGGGAAGGGACAGGTGATCACAGATACGCAGTATTTT.

The rearrangement links TRBV21-1 to TRBJ2-7; the D segment call TRBD1 is taken from the table without a DNA check. TRBV21-1 is classified as a pseudogene. The CDR3 is 16 amino acids. The CDR3 sequence: CASSKVGGTAPYEQYF. The CDR3 DNA follows: TGTGCCAGCAGCAAAGTGGGTGGGACAGCTCCCTACGAGCAGTACTTC.

The chain links TRBV18 to TRBJ1-2, with 7 nucleotides matching TRBD1. The CDR3 totals 13 residues. The germline gives CDR1 KGHSH, CDR2 LQKENI. V lost 6 bases and J lost 5; bases outside the gene matches: 6. Here the CDR3 DNA reads TGTGCCAGCTCGTCCGGGACAGCTTATGGCTACACCTTC. Translating gives CASSSGTAYGYTF. Variable domain in full (rest from reference TRBV18 and TRBJ1-2): NAGVMQNPRHLVRRRGQEARLRCSPMKGHSHVYWYRQLPEEGLKFMVYLQKENIIDESGMPKERFSAEFPKEGPSILRIQQVVRGDSAAYFCASSSGTAYGYTFGSGTRLTVV.

The V call is TRBV9, the J call TRBJ2-3, with 11 bases that match TRBD2. Germline CDR1 is SGDLS and CDR2 is YYNGEE. The CDR3 has 17 residues. V was clipped by 2 bases and J by 4 bases; unmatched bases: 9. This CDR3 is CASSVSLAGGLADTQYF. In DNA form, the CDR3 reads TGTGCCAGCAGCGTGTCCTTAGCGGGGGGGCTTGCAGATACGCAGTATTTT.

The chain has TRBV11-2 and TRBJ2-2; 8 bases align to TRBD1. The CDR3 length is 16 residues. Per the germline V gene, CDR1 is SGHAT and CDR2 is FQNNGV. The junction had 7 bases not matched to a gene; V was cut back by 2 bases and J by 5 bases. The CDR3 DNA is TGTGCCAGCAGCTTATTAGCAGGGGGCTGGACCGGGGAGCTGTTTTTT. Its translation is CASSLLAGGWTGELFF.

The V and J genes are TRBV27 and TRBJ1-1; D remains unclear. Germline V gene data show CDR1 as MNHEY and CDR2 as SMNVEV (reference sequence). The CDR3 runs 16 residues. Between the trimmed V and J ends, which lost 0 bases and 0 bases, there was a span of 11 bases. This CDR3 is CASSLSPGSMNTEAFF. CDR3 in DNA: TGTGCCAGCAGTTTATCTCCGGGTTCCATGAACACTGAAGCTTTCTTT.

The rearrangement links TRBV4-1 to TRBJ2-7; 8 bases agree with TRBD2. The CDR3 runs 14 residues. From germline, CDR1 is MGHRA and CDR2 YSYEKL. The ends lost 6 bases at V and 3 bases at J; junction bases unmatched: 7. The CDR3 reads CASRREGDIYEQYF. The CDR3 DNA reads as TGCGCCAGCAGACGGGAGGGGGATATCTACGAGCAGTACTTC.

The chain links TRBV5-4 to TRBJ2-1; TRBD2 might be the D (5 bases). Trimming stripped 2 bases from V and 5 bases from J, with 5 bases between. Germline assignment: CDR1 SGHNT and CDR2 YYREEE (reference sequence). CDR3 length: 12 amino acids. The CDR3 region has the DNA TGTGCCAGCAGCTTCGGGGACAATGAGCAGTTCTTC. As protein: CASSFGDNEQFF.

The chain employs TRBV6-1 and TRBJ2-1, with D possibly matching TRBD2 (5 bases). The ends were cut back, 3 bases at V and 1 base at J, with 16 bases in the middle. CDR3 length: 17 residues. Germline assignment: CDR1 MNHNS and CDR2 SASEGT. The CDR3 here is CASSDPGSSGSYNEQFF. The CDR3 DNA follows: TGTGCCAGCAGTGACCCCGGATCAAGCGGATCCTACAATGAGCAGTTCTTC.

This chain joins TRBV28 and TRBJ2-5; TRBD2 matches at 7 bases. V shed 10 bases, J shed 5 bases, and the junction held 7 bases outside the gene matches. The CDR3 covers 12 residues. Looked up from germline, CDR1 is MDHEN and CDR2 is SYDVKM. CDR3 protein: CATGGIGETQYF. In DNA, the CDR3 is TGTGCCACCGGGGGGATTGGGGAGACCCAGTACTTC.

The chain combines TRBV10-3 with TRBJ2-2; the match to TRBD1 covers 9 bases. CDR1 ENHRY and CDR2 SYGVKD come from the germline V gene. There are 15 residues in the CDR3. Trimming cost V 8 bases and J 6 bases; bases outside gene matches: 10. The CDR3 is CAISGTGIFPGELFF. CDR3 bases: TGTGCCATCTCGGGGACAGGGATATTTCCCGGGGAGCTGTTTTTT.